The T cell receptor beta chain under discussion was sequenced for a study of blood T cell repertoires in COVID-19. Study background: Material from acute and convalescent COVID-19 was sourced from the United States, Italy and Spain.

This clone was recorded once. Using immunoSEQ multiplex PCR, the repertoire was profiled, and TCRdb retains in-frame clones only, with some absent. In the table there are about 360,000 clones, around 88% of which are singletons. V lost 5 bases to trimming and J lost 5 bases, with 12 bases between them. The germline CDR1 and CDR2 sequences are SQVTM and ANQGSEA. This CDR3 is built from 12 residues. The receptor was derived from a woman between 55 and 75 years old with COVID-19, enrolled during active disease. The sample comprised peripheral blood. The chain has TRBV29-1 and TRBJ1-2, with D possibly TRBD1 on 6 matching bases. The CDR3 here is CSVTGTAYGYTF. In DNA, the CDR3 is TGCAGCGTTACAGGGACGGCGTATGGCTACACCTTC. The full variable domain, completed using reference TRBV29-1 and TRBJ1-2, is SAVISQKPSRDICQRGTSLTIQCQVDSQVTMMFWYRQQPGQSLTLIATANQGSEATYESGFVIDKFPISRPNLTFSTLTVSNMSPEDSSIYLCSVTGTAYGYTFGSGTRLTVV.